These 22 T cell receptor beta chains came from one sample sequenced in a study of a mutant IDH1 vaccine in newly diagnosed glioma. The protocol was immunoSEQ multiplex PCR, while the TCRdb copy is restricted to in-frame clones and leaves out a portion. The sample has under 90,000 clones; roughly 78% are singletons. Indicated time point: baseline, week 1 (first vaccination visit). Treatment denoted: pre-vaccination baseline after standard-of-care therapy. Sequenced material: PBMCs, taken from a glioma patient treated with radiotherapy, temozolomide or both. These receptors were obtained from a man between 45 and 60 years old with glioma.

V usage is TRBV5-1 and J usage is TRBJ2-7; no definite D call. Trimming stripped 6 bases from V and 6 bases from J, with 16 bases between. This CDR3 has 13 amino acids. Germline CDR1 reads SGHRS; CDR2 reads YFSETQ. As DNA, the CDR3 is TGCGCCAGCACCCCTACGGATCTGAGCGAGCAGTACTTC. Amino acids: CASTPTDLSEQYF. The full variable domain, with the rest looked up from reference TRBV5-1 and TRBJ2-7, is KAGVTQTPRYLIKTRGQQVTLSCSPISGHRSVSWYQQTPGQGLQFLFEYFSETQRNKGNFPGRFSGRQFSNSRSEMNVSTLELGDSALYLCASTPTDLSEQYFGPGTRLTVT.

This rearrangement joins TRBV30 to TRBJ1-1, with 8 bases identical to TRBD1. This CDR3 contains 13 residues. Per the germline V gene, CDR1 is GTSNPN and CDR2 is SVGIG (reference sequence). V shed 3 bases, J shed 7 bases, and the junction held 7 bases outside the gene matches. CDR3 nucleotides: TGTGCCTGGAGCGCCGGTACAGGGGGTGAAGCTTTCTTT. As protein: CAWSAGTGGEAFF.

V usage is TRBV7-9 and J usage is TRBJ1-5; 10 bases line up with TRBD1. The CDR3 sequence is 15 residues long. The trim removed 4 bases at V and 5 bases at J, leaving 5 bases unmatched. Germline CDR1 is SEHNR and CDR2 is FQNEAQ (reference sequence). The CDR3 region has the DNA TGTGCCAGCAGCTCACAGGACAGGGGGTATCAGCCCCAGCATTTT. This translates into CASSSQDRGYQPQHF.

The chain joins TRBV10-3 to TRBJ2-6; D gene unclear. The CDR3 covers 14 residues. CDR1 and CDR2 (germline): ENHRY, SYGVKD. The V end lost 1 base, the J end lost 0 bases, and 1 base lay between the germline ends. The CDR3 nucleotides are TGTGCCATCAGTGAGTACTCTGGGGCCAACGTCCTGACTTTC. This encodes CAISEYSGANVLTF.

The chain is built from TRBV30 and TRBJ1-4, with unresolved D. Germline loops: CDR1 GTSNPN, CDR2 SVGIG (reference sequence). Trimming shortened V by 5 bases and J by 3 bases, and 7 bases separated the two germline ends. There are 12 residues in the CDR3. The CDR3 sequence is CAWGQANEKLFF. The DNA for the CDR3 is TGTGCCTGGGGCCAGGCTAATGAAAAACTGTTTTTT.

The rearrangement links TRBV6-5 to TRBJ1-3, with 8 bases that match TRBD1. This CDR3 is built from 16 residues. The trim removed 2 bases at V and 0 bases at J, leaving 3 bases unmatched. Germline values: CDR1 MNHEY, CDR2 SVGAGI. Written as DNA, the CDR3 is TGTGCCAGCAGTTACCAGGGGGCCAGCTCTGGAAACACCATATATTTT. Translating it yields CASSYQGASSGNTIYF.

The CDR3 region is CASFGPGPLEGTDTQYF. The CDR3 coding sequence is TGTGCCAGCTTTGGACCGGGACCACTTGAAGGTACAGATACGCAGTATTTT. The chain is built from TRBV19 and TRBJ2-3; D is tentatively TRBD1 or TRBD2 (5 bases each). V was trimmed by 9 bases and J by 3 bases, leaving 25 bases between them. The CDR3 contains 17 residues. The V gene's germline CDR1 is LNHDA and CDR2 SQIVND (reference sequence).

CDR3 protein: CASVPGPRGPQHF. The CDR3, as DNA: TGTGCCAGCGTCCCAGGGCCTCGGGGCCCCCAGCATTTT. The chain has TRBV6-6 and TRBJ1-5; a possible D gene is TRBD1 (5 bases). Germline CDR1 reads MNHNY; CDR2 reads SVGAGI (reference sequence). The CDR3 is 13 residues long. The V and J ends lost 8 bases and 10 bases respectively, with 18 bases between them.

This clone was found a few times. The chain joins TRBV21-1 to TRBJ1-1; TRBD1 is the table's D call, not checked against the DNA. TRBV21-1 is a known pseudogene. This CDR3 contains 14 residues. The CDR3 coding sequence is TGTGCCAGCAGCCCACCACAGGCGAACACTGAAGCTTTCTTT. Encoded protein: CASSPPQANTEAFF.

This clone was counted between two and nine times. The CDR3 DNA reads TGTGCCAGCAGTGAATACGGGCAGGGATATCAGCCCCAGCATTTT. Translating gives CASSEYGQGYQPQHF. The chain has TRBV6-1 and TRBJ1-5, with D tentatively TRBD1 (5 bases). The V end was cut by 2 bases, the J end by 5 bases, with 13 bases between. The CDR3 covers 15 residues. CDR1 is MNHNS, CDR2 SASEGT, per germline.

This chain links TRBV6-6 with TRBJ1-4; D ambiguous. Trimming took off 7 bases at V and 0 bases at J, with 15 bases between the two ends. Germline lookup yields CDR1 MNHNY and CDR2 SVGAGI (reference sequence). The CDR3 has 16 amino acids. This chain's CDR3 is CASTKSQLATNEKLFF. The CDR3 nucleotides are TGTGCCAGCACCAAAAGCCAGCTCGCAACTAATGAAAAACTGTTTTTT.

The chain carries TRBV30 and TRBJ2-7; D gene uncertain. This CDR3 is built from 13 residues. From germline, CDR1 is GTSNPN and CDR2 SVGIG (reference sequence). Trimming pared 2 bases from V and 0 bases from J, leaving 8 bases between. In nucleotides, the CDR3 is TGTGCCTGGAGTTATGGGTACTCCTACGAGCAGTACTTC. Protein sequence: CAWSYGYSYEQYF.

V usage is TRBV4-3 and J usage is TRBJ2-7; D is undetermined. The V gene lost 1 base and the J gene lost 2 bases, with 12 bases spanning the gap. Germline V gene data show CDR1 as LGHNA and CDR2 as YSLEER. The CDR3 loop spans 15 amino acids. The CDR3 DNA reads TGCGCCAGCAGCCAAGTGGCAGTTACAACCTACGAGCAGTACTTC. It encodes CASSQVAVTTYEQYF.

This rearrangement joins TRBV5-1 to TRBJ1-2, with 7 bases that match TRBD1. The CDR3 contains 14 residues. With V trimmed by 0 bases and J by 10 bases, 9 bases remained unmatched. Germline assignment: CDR1 SGHRS and CDR2 YFSETQ. CDR3 sequence (DNA): TGCGCCAGCAGCTTGGGAAATACTGACAGGGCCTACACCTTC. Translation gives CASSLGNTDRAYTF.

The genes are TRBV2 and TRBJ1-5, with D possibly matching TRBD1 (5 bases). This CDR3 has 15 amino acids. Trimming shortened V by 4 bases and J by 0 bases, and 10 bases separated the two germline ends. Looked up from germline, CDR1 is SNHLY and CDR2 is FYNNEI. Here the CDR3 DNA reads TGTGCCAGCAGTGGGGGCCGGATTAGCAATCAGCCCCAGCATTTT. Residues: CASSGGRISNQPQHF.

This chain joins TRBV19 and TRBJ1-3; perhaps TRBD1 as D (5 bases). The V end lost 5 bases, the J end lost 0 bases, and 17 bases lay between the germline ends. The CDR3 spans 17 residues. Germline CDR1 reads LNHDA; CDR2 reads SQIVND (reference sequence). In nucleotides, the CDR3 is TGTGCCAGTAGTGCCATCGTGCCGGGGCCCTCTGGAAACACCATATATTTT. This gives the protein CASSAIVPGPSGNTIYF.

The chain links TRBV4-1 to TRBJ2-5, with 7 positions matching TRBD2. Trimming at V came to 0 bases and at J to 4 bases, leaving 5 bases not matched to a gene. Per germline, CDR1 MGHRA and CDR2 YSYEKL. The CDR3 has 15 amino acids. CDR3 bases: TGCGCCAGCAGCCAAGATGGGAGGGACTCAGAGACCCAGTACTTC. Protein: CASSQDGRDSETQYF.

V and J are TRBV7-8 and TRBJ1-5; weak D call: TRBD1 (5 bases). The CDR3 has 17 residues. V dropped 5 bases and J dropped 1 base, with 18 bases sitting between them. Looked up from germline, CDR1 is SGHVS and CDR2 is FQNEAQ. The CDR3 is CASSPLPRGSSNQPQHF. In DNA form, the CDR3 reads TGTGCCAGCAGCCCTCTCCCCCGGGGGTCGAGCAATCAGCCCCAGCATTTT.

The chain links TRBV19 to TRBJ2-5; 8 positions match TRBD2. The CDR3 covers 13 residues. V shed 11 bases, J shed 5 bases, and the junction held 10 bases outside the gene matches. Germline loops: CDR1 LNHDA, CDR2 SQIVND (reference sequence). The CDR3 DNA is TGTGCCGCGTCCGGGGGGGCCCTGGAGACCCAGTACTTC. Translating gives CAASGGALETQYF.

The V gene is TRBV5-1, the J gene TRBJ1-4; 7 bases agree with TRBD1. The CDR3 runs to 17 residues. V dropped 4 bases and J dropped 3; count of bases not matched to a gene: 12. The germline gives CDR1 SGHRS, CDR2 YFSETQ. The CDR3 is CASSLQGSQGANEKLFF. CDR3 sequence (DNA): TGCGCCAGCAGCCTTCAGGGAAGCCAGGGGGCTAATGAAAAACTGTTTTTT.

This clone was seen more than once but under ten times. The chain is built from TRBV19 and TRBJ2-2, with 9 bases aligning to TRBD1. There are 16 residues in the CDR3. Germline V gene data show CDR1 as LNHDA and CDR2 as SQIVND (reference sequence). V lost 8 bases and J lost 1; bases outside the gene matches: 8. CDR3 sequence: CASQESGQGNTGELFF. The CDR3 DNA reads as TGTGCCAGTCAGGAATCGGGACAGGGGAACACCGGGGAGCTGTTTTTT.

This clone has just a few counts. The V and J genes are TRBV29-1 and TRBJ1-5; D uncertain. The germline V gene encodes CDR1 SQVTM and CDR2 ANQGSEA. V was cut by 0 bases and J by 7 bases, with 10 bases left in between. The CDR3 is made up of 13 amino acids. CDR3 sequence (DNA): TGCAGCGTTGAAGATGGGCCGGGCCAGCCCCAGCATTTT. This translates into CSVEDGPGQPQHF.